This T cell receptor (beta chain) was retrieved from a study of cytotoxic CD8 clonotypes in ibrutinib-treated CLL. Concerning this clone: Its specificity is not known.

Sequenced by immunoSEQ multiplex PCR; TCRdb stores in-frame clones only, minus some. Of roughly 45,000 clones listed, 65% are singletons. Notes on the study in general: Measured clonality at baseline was greater than in age-matched healthy donors and tracked with circulating CD8+ T-cell counts.

Germline V gene data show CDR1 as MNHNY and CDR2 as SVGAGI (reference sequence). V lost 0 bases to trimming and J lost 0 bases, with 11 bases between them. The CDR3 contains 16 residues. The source material was PBMCs, sampled after 24 months of ibrutinib treatment. The receptor comes from a human donor with chronic lymphocytic leukemia. The rearrangement uses TRBV6-6 and TRBJ1-2; no clear D. The CDR3 DNA follows: TGTGCCAGCAGTTACTCGCGGTCGTTAGCTAACTATGGCTACACCTTC. The encoded protein is CASSYSRSLANYGYTF.